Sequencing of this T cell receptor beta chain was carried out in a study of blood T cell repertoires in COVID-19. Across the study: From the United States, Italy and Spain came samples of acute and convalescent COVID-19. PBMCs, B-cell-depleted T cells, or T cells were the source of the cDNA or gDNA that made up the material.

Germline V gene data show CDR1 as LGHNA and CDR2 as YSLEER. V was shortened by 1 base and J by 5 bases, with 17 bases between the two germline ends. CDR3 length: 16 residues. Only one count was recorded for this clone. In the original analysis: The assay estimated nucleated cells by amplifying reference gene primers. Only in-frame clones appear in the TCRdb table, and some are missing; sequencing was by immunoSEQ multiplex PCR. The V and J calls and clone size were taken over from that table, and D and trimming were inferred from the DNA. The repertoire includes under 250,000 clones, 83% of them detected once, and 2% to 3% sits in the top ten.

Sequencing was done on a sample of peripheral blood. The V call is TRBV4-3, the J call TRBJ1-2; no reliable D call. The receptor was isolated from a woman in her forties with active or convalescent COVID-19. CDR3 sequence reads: CASSQVIGVGKYGYTF. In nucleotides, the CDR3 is TGCGCCAGCAGCCAAGTTATCGGGGTCGGGAAGTATGGCTACACCTTC.